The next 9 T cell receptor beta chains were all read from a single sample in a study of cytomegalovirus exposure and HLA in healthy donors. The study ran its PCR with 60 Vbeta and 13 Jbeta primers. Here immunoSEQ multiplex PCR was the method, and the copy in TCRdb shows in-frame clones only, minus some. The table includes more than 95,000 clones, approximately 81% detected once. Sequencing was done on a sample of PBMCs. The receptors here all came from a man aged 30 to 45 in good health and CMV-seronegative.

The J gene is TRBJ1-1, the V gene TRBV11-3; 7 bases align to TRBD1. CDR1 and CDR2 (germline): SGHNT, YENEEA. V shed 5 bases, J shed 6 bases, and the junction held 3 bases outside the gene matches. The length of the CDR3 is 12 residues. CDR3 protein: CASSPGTAEAFF. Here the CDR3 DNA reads TGTGCCAGCAGCCCCGGGACAGCTGAAGCTTTCTTT.

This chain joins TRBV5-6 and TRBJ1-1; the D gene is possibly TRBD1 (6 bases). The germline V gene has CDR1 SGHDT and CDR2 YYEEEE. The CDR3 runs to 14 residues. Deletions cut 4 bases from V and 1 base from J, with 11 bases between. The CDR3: CASSQTGPNTEAFF. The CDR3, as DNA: TGTGCCAGCAGCCAGACAGGCCCGAACACTGAAGCTTTCTTT.

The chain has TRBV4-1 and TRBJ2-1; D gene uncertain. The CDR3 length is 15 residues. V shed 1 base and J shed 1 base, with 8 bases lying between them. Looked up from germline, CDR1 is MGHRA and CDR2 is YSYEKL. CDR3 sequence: CASSQVTGSYNEQFF. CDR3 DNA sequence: TGCGCCAGCAGCCAAGTTACCGGTTCCTACAATGAGCAGTTCTTC.

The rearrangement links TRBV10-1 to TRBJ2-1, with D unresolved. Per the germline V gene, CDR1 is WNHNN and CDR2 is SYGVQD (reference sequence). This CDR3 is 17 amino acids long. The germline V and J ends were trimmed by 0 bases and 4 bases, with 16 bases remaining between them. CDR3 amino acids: CASSESVGLVKYNEQFF. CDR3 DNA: TGCGCCAGCAGTGAGTCGGTTGGTCTAGTGAAGTACAATGAGCAGTTCTTC.

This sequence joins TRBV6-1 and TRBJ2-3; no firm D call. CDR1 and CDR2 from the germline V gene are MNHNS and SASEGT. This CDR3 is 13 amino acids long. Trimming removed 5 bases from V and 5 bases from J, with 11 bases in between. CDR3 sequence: CASSPPGLDTQYF. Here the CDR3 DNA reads TGTGCCAGCAGTCCCCCAGGATTAGATACGCAGTATTTT.

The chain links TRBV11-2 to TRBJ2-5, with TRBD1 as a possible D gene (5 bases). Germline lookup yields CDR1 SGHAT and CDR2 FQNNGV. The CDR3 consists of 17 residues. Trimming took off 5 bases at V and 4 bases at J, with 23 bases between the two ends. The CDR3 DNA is TGTGCCAGCAGCCCCCGACCGACAGTATCGGCTATAGAGACCCAGTACTTC. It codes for CASSPRPTVSAIETQYF.

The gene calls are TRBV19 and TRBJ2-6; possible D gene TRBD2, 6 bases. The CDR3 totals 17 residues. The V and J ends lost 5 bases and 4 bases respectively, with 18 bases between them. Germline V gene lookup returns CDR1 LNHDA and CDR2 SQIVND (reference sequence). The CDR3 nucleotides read TGTGCCAGTAGTCCGCCCCGGACGGGGGTCGGGGCCAACGTCCTGACTTTC. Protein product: CASSPPRTGVGANVLTF.

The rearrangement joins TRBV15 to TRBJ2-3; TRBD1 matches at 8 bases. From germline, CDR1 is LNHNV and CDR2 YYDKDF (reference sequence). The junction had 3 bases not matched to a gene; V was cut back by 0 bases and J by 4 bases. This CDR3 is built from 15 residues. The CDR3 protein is CATSRDVRGPDTQYF. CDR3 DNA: TGTGCCACCAGCAGAGATGTCAGGGGGCCAGATACGCAGTATTTT. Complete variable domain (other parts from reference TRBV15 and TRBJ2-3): DAMVIQNPRYQVTQFGKPVTLSCSQTLNHNVMYWYQQKSSQAPKLLFHYYDKDFNNEADTPDNFQSRRPNTSFCFLDIRSPGLGDTAMYLCATSRDVRGPDTQYFGPGTRLTVL.

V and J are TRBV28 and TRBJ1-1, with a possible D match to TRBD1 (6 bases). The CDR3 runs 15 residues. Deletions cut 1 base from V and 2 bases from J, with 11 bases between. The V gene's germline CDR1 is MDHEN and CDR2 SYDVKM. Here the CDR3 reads CASSLFQGLNTEAFF. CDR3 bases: TGTGCCAGCAGTTTATTTCAGGGGCTAAACACTGAAGCTTTCTTT.